Listed below are T cell receptor beta chains from one sample, sequenced in a study of T cells in Graves' hyperthyroidism and ophthalmopathy. Each CDR3 protein is one row after TCRdb ran MiXCR on the multiplex PCR reads. The sample lists more than 550,000 distinct CDR3 sequences; roughly 17% were seen once. The sample was blood. All receptors derive from a man aged 45-65 years with Graves' hyperthyroidism. Both conserved end residues are part of each CDR3. A D gene is named only where the DNA matches it firmly. Where a row states a size, it is once, few, many or the class of an expanded clone; other rows omit it.

clone_size: many
d_call: TRBD1
j_call: TRBJ2-5
v_call: TRBV28
cdr3_aa: CASSTTGGVETQYF
cdr3_nt: TGTGCCAGCAGTACGACAGGGGGCGTAGAGACCCAGTACTTC

clone_size: many
d_call: NA
j_call: TRBJ2-5
v_call: TRBV12-3/TRBV12-4
cdr3_aa: CASSLVSGEFGTQYF
cdr3_nt: TGTGCCAGCAGTTTAGTGTCCGGGGAATTCGGGACCCAGTACTTC

clone_size: many
d_call: NA
j_call: TRBJ1-1
v_call: TRBV20-1
cdr3_aa: CSASPSRQFRWGSDTEAFF
cdr3_nt: TGCAGTGCTAGCCCCTCTAGACAGTTCAGGTGGGGGTCGGACACTGAAGCTTTCTTT

clone_size: few
d_call: TRBD1
j_call: TRBJ2-3
v_call: TRBV5-8
cdr3_aa: CASSVTGAGTDTQYF
cdr3_nt: TGTGCCAGCAGCGTGACAGGGGCAGGCACAGATACGCAGTATTTT

clone_size: NA
d_call: NA
j_call: TRBJ1-2
v_call: TRBV11-2
cdr3_aa: CASSYNLGGNYGYTF
cdr3_nt: TGTGCCAGCAGCTATAACTTAGGGGGTAACTATGGCTACACCTTC

clone_size: many
d_call: NA
j_call: TRBJ2-3
v_call: TRBV6-2/TRBV6-3
cdr3_aa: CASSYQVAQSTDTQYF
cdr3_nt: TGTGCCAGCAGTTACCAGGTAGCGCAGAGCACAGATACGCAGTATTTT

clone_size: NA
d_call: TRBD1
j_call: TRBJ1-2
v_call: TRBV28
cdr3_aa: CASRTGVSGYTF
cdr3_nt: TGTGCCAGCAGAACAGGGGTGTCTGGCTACACCTTC

clone_size: NA
d_call: NA
j_call: TRBJ1-5
v_call: TRBV19
cdr3_aa: CASRRHTSNQPQHF
cdr3_nt: TGTGCCAGTAGAAGACATACGAGCAATCAGCCCCAGCATTTT

clone_size: many
d_call: NA
j_call: TRBJ1-1
v_call: TRBV27
cdr3_aa: CASSLLAGRNTEAFF
cdr3_nt: TGTGCCAGCAGTTTATTGGCAGGGAGGAACACTGAAGCTTTCTTT

clone_size: NA
d_call: NA
j_call: TRBJ2-7
v_call: TRBV19
cdr3_aa: CASTRGGEQYF
cdr3_nt: TGTGCCAGTACCCGAGGGGGGGAGCAGTACTTC

clone_size: many
d_call: TRBD2
j_call: TRBJ2-5
v_call: TRBV9
cdr3_aa: CASSVVGGGETQYF
cdr3_nt: TGTGCCAGCAGCGTAGTTGGGGGAGGGGAGACCCAGTACTTC

clone_size: NA
d_call: NA
j_call: TRBJ2-7
v_call: TRBV28
cdr3_aa: CATRAGSYGQYF
cdr3_nt: TGTGCCACCAGGGCAGGGTCCTACGGGCAGTACTTC

clone_size: few
d_call: TRBD1
j_call: TRBJ2-2
v_call: TRBV15
cdr3_aa: CATRRTGSVTGELFF
cdr3_nt: TGTGCCACCAGGAGGACAGGCAGCGTCACCGGGGAGCTGTTTTTT

clone_size: NA
d_call: NA
j_call: TRBJ1-2
v_call: TRBV7-2
cdr3_aa: CASSLAGGAGYGYTF
cdr3_nt: TGTGCCAGCAGCTTAGCTGGGGGCGCAGGCTATGGCTACACCTTC

clone_size: few
d_call: TRBD1
j_call: TRBJ1-1
v_call: TRBV13
cdr3_aa: CASSLGGTGDAEAFF
cdr3_nt: TGTGCCAGCAGCTTAGGGGGGACAGGGGACGCTGAAGCTTTCTTT

clone_size: NA
d_call: NA
j_call: TRBJ1-2
v_call: TRBV27
cdr3_aa: CASSSRGVGGYTF
cdr3_nt: TGTGCCAGCAGCTCCCGGGGGGTTGGAGGCTACACCTTC

clone_size: NA
d_call: TRBD2
j_call: TRBJ2-7
v_call: TRBV18
cdr3_aa: CASSPSRLAVNSYEQYF
cdr3_nt: TGTGCCAGCTCACCTTCGAGACTAGCGGTCAACTCCTACGAGCAGTACTTC

clone_size: NA
d_call: NA
j_call: TRBJ2-3
v_call: TRBV6-2/TRBV6-3
cdr3_aa: CAAQEGSSTDTQYF
cdr3_nt: TGTGCCGCCCAGGAGGGGTCTAGCACAGATACGCAGTATTTT

clone_size: few
d_call: NA
j_call: TRBJ2-1
v_call: TRBV28
cdr3_aa: CASSLYGVYNEQFF
cdr3_nt: TGTGCCAGCAGTTTATATGGGGTATACAATGAGCAGTTCTTC

clone_size: many
d_call: NA
j_call: TRBJ2-3
v_call: TRBV24-1
cdr3_aa: CATSGPSKSDTQYF
cdr3_nt: TGTGCCACCAGTGGGCCTAGTAAATCCGATACGCAGTATTTT

clone_size: few
d_call: NA
j_call: TRBJ2-7
v_call: TRBV12-3/TRBV12-4
cdr3_aa: CASSFFRDTAYEQYF
cdr3_nt: TGTGCCAGCAGTTTCTTCCGGGACACAGCCTACGAGCAGTACTTC

clone_size: many
d_call: NA
j_call: TRBJ1-1
v_call: TRBV29-1
cdr3_aa: CSVERGADTEAFF
cdr3_nt: TGCAGCGTTGAACGGGGGGCGGACACTGAAGCTTTCTTT

clone_size: once
d_call: NA
j_call: TRBJ2-3
v_call: TRBV5-5
cdr3_aa: CASSLQNTQYF
cdr3_nt: TGTGCCAGCAGCTTGCAAAATACGCAGTATTTT

clone_size: many
d_call: TRBD2
j_call: TRBJ2-1
v_call: TRBV7-9
cdr3_aa: CASSQSGSVYNEQFF
cdr3_nt: TGTGCCAGCAGCCAAAGCGGGAGTGTCTACAATGAGCAGTTCTTC

clone_size: few
d_call: TRBD1
j_call: TRBJ2-7
v_call: TRBV18
cdr3_aa: CASSPGRQGYEQYF
cdr3_nt: TGTGCCAGCTCACCAGGAAGACAGGGGTACGAGCAGTACTTC

clone_size: many
d_call: TRBD2
j_call: TRBJ2-7
v_call: TRBV20-1
cdr3_aa: CSARGIAGGSEQYF
cdr3_nt: TGCAGTGCTAGAGGAATAGCGGGAGGTAGCGAGCAGTACTTC

clone_size: NA
d_call: TRBD2
j_call: TRBJ2-3
v_call: TRBV11-2
cdr3_aa: CASSLASGLTDTQYF
cdr3_nt: TGTGCCAGCAGCTTAGCTAGCGGACTCACAGATACGCAGTATTTT

clone_size: many
d_call: NA
j_call: TRBJ1-1
v_call: TRBV5-1
cdr3_aa: CASSLEGQSSEAFF
cdr3_nt: TGCGCCAGCAGCCTAGAGGGTCAGAGCTCTGAAGCTTTCTTT

clone_size: many
d_call: TRBD1
j_call: TRBJ2-2
v_call: TRBV12-3/TRBV12-4
cdr3_aa: CASSFRTGGTGELFF
cdr3_nt: TGTGCCAGCAGTTTTAGAACAGGGGGCACCGGGGAGCTGTTTTTT

clone_size: many
d_call: NA
j_call: TRBJ1-5
v_call: TRBV28
cdr3_aa: CASSLLTGWVQPQHF
cdr3_nt: TGTGCCAGCAGTTTACTAACAGGGTGGGTTCAGCCCCAGCATTTT

clone_size: NA
d_call: TRBD2
j_call: TRBJ2-5
v_call: TRBV6-1
cdr3_aa: CASSYGGRVETQYF
cdr3_nt: TGTGCCAGCAGTTATGGCGGGAGGGTAGAGACCCAGTACTTC

clone_size: many
d_call: TRBD2
j_call: TRBJ2-1
v_call: TRBV30
cdr3_aa: CAWRTSGSGNEQFF
cdr3_nt: TGTGCCTGGCGGACTAGCGGGAGTGGGAATGAGCAGTTCTTC

clone_size: NA
d_call: NA
j_call: TRBJ2-1
v_call: TRBV12-3/TRBV12-4
cdr3_aa: CASNHGRRTLGRWFF
cdr3_nt: TGTGCCAGCAACCATGGGAGGCGGACTTTGGGACGGTGGTTCTTC

clone_size: NA
d_call: NA
j_call: TRBJ1-1
v_call: TRBV3-1
cdr3_aa: CASSLAGLGMHTEAFF
cdr3_nt: TGTGCCAGCAGCCTAGCTGGACTTGGTATGCACACTGAAGCTTTCTTT

clone_size: many
d_call: NA
j_call: TRBJ1-2
v_call: TRBV2
cdr3_aa: CASSEGGGLSGFYGYTF
cdr3_nt: TGTGCCAGCAGTGAAGGTGGGGGGCTCTCTGGATTTTATGGCTACACCTTC

clone_size: NA
d_call: NA
j_call: TRBJ2-5
v_call: TRBV28
cdr3_aa: CASRGAREHLETQYF
cdr3_nt: TGTGCCAGCAGGGGTGCCCGGGAGCACCTGGAGACCCAGTACTTC

clone_size: many
d_call: NA
j_call: TRBJ2-7
v_call: TRBV7-9
cdr3_aa: CASSPGRTSYEQYF
cdr3_nt: TGTGCCAGCAGCCCGGGACGGACCTCCTACGAGCAGTACTTC

clone_size: many
d_call: TRBD2
j_call: TRBJ2-7
v_call: TRBV5-1
cdr3_aa: CASSIGLARDEQYF
cdr3_nt: TGCGCCAGCAGCATCGGACTAGCGAGGGACGAGCAGTACTTC

clone_size: many
d_call: NA
j_call: TRBJ1-1
v_call: TRBV11-2
cdr3_aa: CASSLRRGITEAFF
cdr3_nt: TGTGCCAGCAGCTTACGTAGGGGTATCACTGAAGCTTTCTTT

clone_size: many
d_call: TRBD2
j_call: TRBJ2-1
v_call: TRBV11-3
cdr3_aa: CASSPRAGELGNEQFF
cdr3_nt: TGTGCCAGCAGCCCCCGAGCGGGAGAACTCGGCAATGAGCAGTTCTTC

clone_size: once
d_call: NA
j_call: TRBJ2-5
v_call: TRBV19
cdr3_aa: CASNRQGREETQYF
cdr3_nt: TGTGCCAGTAATCGACAGGGGAGGGAAGAGACCCAGTACTTC

clone_size: many
d_call: TRBD1
j_call: TRBJ2-1
v_call: TRBV7-9
cdr3_aa: CASSSTDRGEIYEQFF
cdr3_nt: TGTGCCAGCAGCTCGACCGACAGGGGGGAAATCTATGAGCAGTTCTTC

clone_size: NA
d_call: NA
j_call: TRBJ1-5
v_call: TRBV6-1
cdr3_aa: CASSVRRGDKPQHF
cdr3_nt: TGTGCCAGCAGTGTAAGGAGGGGCGATAAGCCCCAGCATTTT

clone_size: few
d_call: NA
j_call: TRBJ2-5
v_call: TRBV11-2
cdr3_aa: CASSLQGAGAGTQYF
cdr3_nt: TGTGCCAGCAGCTTACAAGGGGCCGGAGCCGGGACCCAGTACTTC

clone_size: many
d_call: NA
j_call: TRBJ2-5
v_call: TRBV30
cdr3_aa: CAWEEGETQYF
cdr3_nt: TGTGCCTGGGAGGAGGGGGAGACCCAGTACTTC